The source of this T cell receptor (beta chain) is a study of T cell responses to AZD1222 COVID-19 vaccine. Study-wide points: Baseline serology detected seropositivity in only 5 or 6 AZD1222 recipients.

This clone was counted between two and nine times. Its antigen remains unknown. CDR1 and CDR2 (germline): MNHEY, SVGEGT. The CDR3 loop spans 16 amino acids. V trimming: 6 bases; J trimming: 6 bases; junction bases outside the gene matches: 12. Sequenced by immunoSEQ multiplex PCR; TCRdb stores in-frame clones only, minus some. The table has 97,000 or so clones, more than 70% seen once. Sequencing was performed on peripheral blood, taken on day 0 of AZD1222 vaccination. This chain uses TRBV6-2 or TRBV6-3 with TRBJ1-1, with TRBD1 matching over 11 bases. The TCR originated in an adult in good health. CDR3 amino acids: CASSNGQGAILAEAFF. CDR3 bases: TGTGCCAGCAGCAACGGACAGGGGGCTATATTGGCTGAAGCTTTCTTT.